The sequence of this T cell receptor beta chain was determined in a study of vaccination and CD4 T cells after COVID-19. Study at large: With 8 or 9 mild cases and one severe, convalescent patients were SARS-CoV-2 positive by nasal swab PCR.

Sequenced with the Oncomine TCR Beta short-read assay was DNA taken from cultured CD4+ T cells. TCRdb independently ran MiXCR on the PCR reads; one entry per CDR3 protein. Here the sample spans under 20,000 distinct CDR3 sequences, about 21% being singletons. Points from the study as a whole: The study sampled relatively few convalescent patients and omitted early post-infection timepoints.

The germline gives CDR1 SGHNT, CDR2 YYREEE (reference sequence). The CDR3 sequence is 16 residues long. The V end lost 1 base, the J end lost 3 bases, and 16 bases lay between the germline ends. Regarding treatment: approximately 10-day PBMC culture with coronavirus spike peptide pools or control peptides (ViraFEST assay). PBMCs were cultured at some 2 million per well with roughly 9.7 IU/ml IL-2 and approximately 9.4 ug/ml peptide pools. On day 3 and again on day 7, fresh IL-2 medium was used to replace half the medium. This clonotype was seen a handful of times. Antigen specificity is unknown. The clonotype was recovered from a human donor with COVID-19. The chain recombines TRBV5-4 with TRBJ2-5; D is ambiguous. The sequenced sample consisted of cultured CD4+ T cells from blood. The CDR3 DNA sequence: TGTGCCAGCAGCTTGAGCGTTAGTGTAGGTAAAGAGACCCAGTACTTC. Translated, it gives CASSLSVSVGKETQYF.